This TCR beta chain was profiled in a study of cytomegalovirus exposure and HLA in healthy donors. At the level of the study: The 110 or so validation repertoires used a platform that matched the one used for the approximately 610 first-cohort repertoires, as a later analysis reported. Study-wide findings and caveats: While the bulk of TCR sequences proved rare, some public TCRs turned up in many donors.

Donors were drawn from the approximately 130-subject validation cohort, separate from the 666-subject first cohort. The CDR3 contains 14 residues. Deletions cut 6 bases from V and 4 bases from J, with 16 bases between. Germline V lookup: CDR1 SGHRS, CDR2 YFSETQ. This clone occurred once. As yet, its antigen is unknown. Clones were sequenced by immunoSEQ multiplex PCR, and TCRdb holds only the in-frame ones, with some missing. The data hold about 110,000 clones, with approximately 94% observed a single time. The chain combines TRBV5-1 with TRBJ2-5; TRBD2 might be the D (6 bases). This sequence originates from a woman aged 18 to 35 in good health and CMV-seronegative. The sample was PBMCs. CDR3 DNA: TGCGCCAGCACCTTAGACGGGGGTAGAGAGACCCAGTACTTC. The encoded protein is CASTLDGGRETQYF.